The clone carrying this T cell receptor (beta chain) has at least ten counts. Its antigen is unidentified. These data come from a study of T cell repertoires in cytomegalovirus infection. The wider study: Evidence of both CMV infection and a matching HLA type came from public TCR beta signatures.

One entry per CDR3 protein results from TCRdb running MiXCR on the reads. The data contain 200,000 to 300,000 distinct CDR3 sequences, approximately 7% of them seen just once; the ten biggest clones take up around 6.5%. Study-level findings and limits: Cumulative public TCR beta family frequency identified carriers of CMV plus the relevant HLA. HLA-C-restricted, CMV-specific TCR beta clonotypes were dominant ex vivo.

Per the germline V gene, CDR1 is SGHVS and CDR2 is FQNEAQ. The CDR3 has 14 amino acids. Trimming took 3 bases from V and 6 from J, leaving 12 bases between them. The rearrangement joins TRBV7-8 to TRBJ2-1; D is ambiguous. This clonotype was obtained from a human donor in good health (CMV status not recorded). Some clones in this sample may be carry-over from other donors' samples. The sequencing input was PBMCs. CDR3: CASSLLRISNEQFF. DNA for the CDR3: TGTGCCAGCAGCTTGCTAAGGATTTCCAATGAGCAGTTCTTC.